Listed here is a single T cell receptor (beta chain). This specimen comes from a study of graft-versus-host responses after intestinal transplantation. The CDR3 has 11 amino acids. Trimming took 8 bases from V and 6 from J, leaving 8 bases between them. The germline gives CDR1 MNHNS, CDR2 SASEGT. The table came from immunoSEQ multiplex PCR; TCRdb's copy has only in-frame clones and leaves some out. The table records about 54,000 clones, about 90% of them present only once. Source: PBMCs, taken more than 650 days after intestinal transplant. This chain links TRBV6-1 with TRBJ2-4; the D is unclear. This clonotype was obtained from a human patient who received an intestinal transplant, so some T cells may come from the graft donor. The CDR3 reads CASATINIQYF. CDR3 coding DNA: TGTGCCAGCGCAACTATAAACATTCAGTACTTC.